The rows below give T cell receptor beta chains drawn from one sample of a study of cytomegalovirus exposure and HLA in healthy donors. Produced via immunoSEQ multiplex PCR; TCRdb's table is partial and in-frame only. The sample yields under 200,000 clones, approximately 85% seen once. Input material: PBMCs. These receptors all stem from a man in his thirties or forties in good health and CMV-seropositive. Each CDR3 is given with its conserved first and last residue. The order of the fields is CDR3 protein, CDR3 DNA, J gene, CDR3 length, D gene, V gene, clone size. D genes are given only for firm matches. Only part of the rows carry a size: once, few, many, or a class if the clone is expanded.

CASTETGSATGANVLTF,TGTGCCAGTACTGAGACAGGGTCGGCAACTGGGGCCAACGTCCTGACTTTC,TRBJ2-6,17,TRBD1,TRBV19,NA
CASSFPGGGQNIQYF,TGTGCCAGCAGCTTTCCGGGGGGGGGCCAAAACATTCAGTACTTC,TRBJ2-4,15,TRBD2,TRBV7-9,NA
CASRDKTVWRTEAFF,TGTGCCAGCCGGGATAAGACGGTCTGGAGGACTGAAGCTTTCTTT,TRBJ1-1,15,NA,TRBV6-5,few
CASSQDSLIDRLDQPQHF,TGTGCCAGCAGCCAAGACTCGCTTATTGACAGGCTTGATCAGCCCCAGCATTTT,TRBJ1-5,18,NA,TRBV4-2,NA
CASSPGGAAGGLNEQFF,TGTGCCAGCAGTCCGGGGGGGGCAGCGGGAGGGCTCAATGAGCAGTTCTTC,TRBJ2-1,17,TRBD2,TRBV27,once
CASSLDDRGNTEAFF,TGTGCCAGCAGCTTAGACGACAGGGGTAACACTGAAGCTTTCTTT,TRBJ1-1,15,TRBD1,TRBV7-6,few
CASRQGTGAYGYTF,TGTGCCAGCAGACAGGGGACAGGGGCGTATGGCTACACCTTC,TRBJ1-2,14,TRBD1,TRBV6-1,NA
CASSSSTGGDGYTF,TGTGCCAGTAGTTCCTCGACAGGGGGAGATGGCTACACCTTC,TRBJ1-2,14,TRBD1,TRBV19,NA
CASSLVAVSYEQYF,TGTGCCAGCAGCTTGGTAGCGGTGTCCTACGAGCAGTACTTC,TRBJ2-7,14,NA,TRBV7-2,NA
CAIRSTSVRDTQYF,TGTGCCATCCGTAGTACTAGCGTAAGAGATACGCAGTATTTT,TRBJ2-3,14,TRBD2,TRBV10-3,NA
CASSQDLVGTGSPGELFF,TGCGCCAGCAGCCAAGATTTAGTCGGGACAGGTTCGCCCGGGGAGCTGTTTTTT,TRBJ2-2,18,TRBD1,TRBV4-3,NA
CASSLEQDHGDTQYF,TGTGCCAGCAGCTTAGAGCAAGACCACGGGGATACGCAGTATTTT,TRBJ2-3,15,NA,TRBV7-2,NA
CASSSAGISGNTIYF,TGTGCCAGCAGTTCCGCAGGGATCTCTGGAAACACCATATATTTT,TRBJ1-3,15,NA,TRBV6-6,NA